Shown below are 8 T cell receptor beta chains from a single sample sequenced in a study of metastatic and nonmetastatic thyroid tumors. With MiXCR, TCRdb reprocessed the PCR reads. Here the sample spans about 40,000 clones, over 10% being singletons. No patient received treatment before thyroid surgery. The sequencing input was blood. The receptors stem from a female donor with papillary thyroid cancer or a benign thyroid nodule (not recorded which). Some clones in this sample may be carry-over from other donors' samples.

The CDR3 sequence: CASSYGRYEQYF. Here the CDR3 DNA reads TGTGCCAGCAGTTATGGCCGCTACGAGCAGTACTTC. The rearrangement uses TRBV12-3 or TRBV12-4 and TRBJ2-7; unclear D gene. V was trimmed by 4 bases and J by 3 bases, leaving 7 bases between them. CDR3 length: 12 amino acids.

This clone was observed many times. This chain connects TRBV13 to TRBJ1-1; 7 bases match TRBD1. V was clipped by 5 bases and J by 4 bases; unmatched bases: 4. The CDR3 has 13 amino acids. CDR1 and CDR2 (germline): PRHDT, FYEKMQ (reference sequence). The CDR3 bases are TGTGCCAGCAGCACCGGGACAGCCACTGAAGCTTTCTTT. Protein product: CASSTGTATEAFF. The whole variable domain, remainder taken from reference TRBV13 and TRBJ1-1, is AAGVIQSPRHLIKEKRETATLKCYPIPRHDTVYWYQQGPGQDPQFLISFYEKMQSDKGSIPDRFSAQQFSDYHSELNMSSLELGDSALYFCASSTGTATEAFFGQGTRLTVV.

This clone has a handful of counts. This could be a read error, since a much larger clone is one nucleotide away. This CDR3 is also generated by other DNA sequences in the sample. The rearrangement links TRBV6-2 or TRBV6-3 to TRBJ2-2; tentatively, D is TRBD1 (8 bases). The V and J ends lost 7 bases and 3 bases respectively, with 18 bases between them. Germline-derived CDR1 and CDR2 are MNHEY and SVGEGT. The CDR3 has 16 residues. The CDR3 nucleotides read TGTGCCAGCATAACCCGACAGGGGAGGGACACCGGGGAGCTGTTTTTT. As protein: CASITRQGRDTGELFF.

About this clone: Since a much larger clone is just one base distant, this may be a read error. This chain uses TRBV15 with TRBJ2-1, with a tentative D call TRBD1 (6 bases). This CDR3 has 13 amino acids. Germline V lookup: CDR1 LNHNV, CDR2 YYDKDF (reference sequence). Trimming cost V 6 bases and J 4 bases, with 10 bases left between them. CDR3 DNA: TGTGCCACCAGTGACACAGGGTACAATGAGCAGTTCTTC. Translation: CATSDTGYNEQFF. Supplemented by reference TRBV15 and TRBJ2-1, the full variable domain reads DAMVIQNPRYQVTQFGKPVTLSCSQTLNHNVMYWYQQKSSQAPKLLFHYYDKDFNNEADTPDNFQSRRPNTSFCFLDIRSPGLGDTAMYLCATSDTGYNEQFFGPGTRLTVL.

This clone is labeled medium-sized. The CDR3 bases are TGCAGTGCTAGAACTAGCGGGGGCATAACATCCTACAATGAGCAGTTCTTC. It encodes CSARTSGGITSYNEQFF. V and J are TRBV20-1 and TRBJ2-1, with 11 bases identical to TRBD2. Germline V gene lookup returns CDR1 DFQATT and CDR2 SNEGSKA (reference sequence). The CDR3 has 17 residues. Unmatched junction bases numbered 7, after V lost 2 bases and J lost 1 base.

In this sample, this clone turned up many times. The CDR3: CASSPRDRGVEKLFF. In nucleotides, the CDR3 is TGTGCCAGCAGTCCGAGGGACAGGGGGGTTGAAAAACTGTTTTTT. The chain is built from TRBV12-3 or TRBV12-4 and TRBJ1-4; 11 positions match TRBD1. The CDR3 spans 15 residues. V gave up 5 bases and J gave up 7 bases; unmatched junction bases: 6.

The rearrangement links TRBV6-5 to TRBJ2-7, with 14 bases lining up with TRBD2. Germline CDR1 and CDR2: MNHEY and SVGAGI. CDR3 length equals 16 residues. V lost 2 bases and J lost 0; bases outside the gene matches: 0. CDR3 in DNA: TGTGCCAGCAGTTACGGACTAGCGGGGGGCTCCTACGAGCAGTACTTC. Its protein is CASSYGLAGGSYEQYF.

This clone occurred many times. Different DNA sequences within this sample yield the same CDR3. The rearrangement links TRBV20-1 to TRBJ2-1, with D unclear. The CDR3 has 10 amino acids. CDR1 is DFQATT and CDR2 is SNEGSKA in the germline V gene (reference sequence). Trimming took 0 bases from V and 7 from J, leaving 1 base between them. The CDR3 region has the DNA TGCAGTGCTAGAGATAATGAGCAGTTCTTC. Translation: CSARDNEQFF.